Listed below are T cell receptor beta chains from one sample, sequenced in a study of blood T cell repertoires in COVID-19. The table came from immunoSEQ multiplex PCR; TCRdb's copy has only in-frame clones and leaves some out. The sample has approximately 150,000 clones, roughly 88% seen once. The sequencing sample was made of PBMCs or T cells enriched from blood (not recorded which). The origin of the receptors is an older man who had been exposed to COVID-19. CDR3s include the opening cysteine and the closing phenylalanine or tryptophan. Each record gives: D gene, V gene, J gene, clone size, CDR3 DNA, CDR3 protein. The D gene is left open where the match is weak. Clone size is given for some rows only: seen once, a few or many times, or a class if the clone is expanded.

>TRBD1|TRBV19|TRBJ2-3|-
TGTGCGGCCCGGGACAGGGGAGCAGATACGCAGTATTTT
CAARDRGADTQYF
>TRBD1|TRBV3-1/TRBV3-2|TRBJ2-7|-
TGTGCCAGCAGCCAAGTTGGGACAGGGGGAGACGAGCAGTACTTC
CASSQVGTGGDEQYF
>-|TRBV24-1|TRBJ1-2|once
TGTGCCACCAGTGATCCACGGACAGATAACTATGGCTACACCTTC
CATSDPRTDNYGYTF
>-|TRBV2|TRBJ1-5|-
TGTGCCAGCAGTGAAGCAGCCGGTTCCGGCCAGCATTTT
CASSEAAGSGQHF
>TRBD1|TRBV5-1|TRBJ2-7|few
TGCGCCAGCAGCGAGGGACAGGGGCAAGGGAACGAGCAGTACTTC
CASSEGQGQGNEQYF
>TRBD2|TRBV7-9|TRBJ2-1|-
TGTGCCATCATGCTGCGGGAGGGCCGCAATGAGCAGTTCTTC
CAIMLREGRNEQFF
>-|TRBV6-5|TRBJ2-2|-
TGTGCCAGCAAAACAATCACCGGGGAGCTGTTTTTT
CASKTITGELFF
>-|TRBV6-5|TRBJ1-2|-
TGTGCCAGCAGTTGGGCAGCTAACTATGGCTACACCTTC
CASSWAANYGYTF
>TRBD2|TRBV18|TRBJ2-1|-
TGTGCCAGCTCACCGGCACTAGCGGGAGGGCTCAATGAGCAGTTCTTC
CASSPALAGGLNEQFF
>-|TRBV5-4|TRBJ1-4|-
TGTGCCAGCAGCGGGGCGCTCAATGAAAAACTGTTTTTT
CASSGALNEKLFF
>-|TRBV28|TRBJ2-7|-
TGTGCCAGCATGGGGACATCATACGGCTCCTACGAGCAGTACTTC
CASMGTSYGSYEQYF
>-|TRBV9|TRBJ2-7|-
TGTGCCAGCAGCGGGCTTGGGGGGAGCTCCTACGAGCAGTACTTC
CASSGLGGSSYEQYF
>-|TRBV5-6|TRBJ2-1|-
TGTGCCAGCAGCACCTACAGGGAGGGCATTTCGCAGTTCTTC
CASSTYREGISQFF
>TRBD2|TRBV18|TRBJ2-1|-
TGTGCCAGCTCACCAAGGGCTAGCGGGGGGAGTTACAATGAGCAGTTCTTC
CASSPRASGGSYNEQFF
>TRBD1|TRBV6-2/TRBV6-3|TRBJ1-2|-
TGTGCCAGCAGTCCCGGACAGGGGGCAGACTATGGCTACACCTTC
CASSPGQGADYGYTF
>-|TRBV4-2|TRBJ2-7|-
TGTGCCAGCAGCTTTGGCTTCCGGAGCTCCTACGAGCAGTACTTC
CASSFGFRSSYEQYF
>-|TRBV20-1|TRBJ2-2|-
TGCAGTGCTAGTTACTCGAACACCGGGGAGCTGTTTTTT
CSASYSNTGELFF
>-|TRBV3-1/TRBV3-2|TRBJ1-1|-
TGTGCCACCTCGAAGTGGGACACGAACACTGAAGCTTTCTTT
CATSKWDTNTEAFF
>TRBD1|TRBV4-2|TRBJ2-7|-
TGTGCCAGCAGCCACGGGACAGACCCGTCCTACGAGCAGTACTTC
CASSHGTDPSYEQYF
>-|TRBV18|TRBJ1-1|-
TGTGCCAGCTCACGAGTGGGGGGCACTGAAGCTTTCTTT
CASSRVGGTEAFF
>-|TRBV20-1|TRBJ1-2|-
TGCAGTGCTAGGTCATATGGCTACACCTTC
CSARSYGYTF
>TRBD1|TRBV19|TRBJ2-2|-
TGTGCCAGTAGTGCGGACAGGGGAAGAACCGGGGAGCTGTTTTTT
CASSADRGRTGELFF
>TRBD1|TRBV6-5|TRBJ1-2|-
TGTGCCAGCAGTTACGGGGACAGGGGCGACTATGGCTACACCTTC
CASSYGDRGDYGYTF
>TRBD2|TRBV5-6|TRBJ2-3|-
TGTGCCAGCAGCTCACCACTAGCGGGGCCTGAAGATACGCAGTATTTT
CASSSPLAGPEDTQYF
>-|TRBV25-1|TRBJ1-5|-
TGTGCCAGCAGTGAACCTTGGGCAGTTTATAGCAATCAGCCCCAGCATTTT
CASSEPWAVYSNQPQHF
>-|TRBV9|TRBJ1-1|-
TGTGCCAGCAGCGGGGAACGGGGGAAGGGGCTTTTCTTT
CASSGERGKGLFF
>TRBD1|TRBV24-1|TRBJ2-3|few
TGTGCCACCAGTGATAAATCTAGGACAGGACTGTCAGATACGCAGTATTTT
CATSDKSRTGLSDTQYF
>-|TRBV15|TRBJ2-2|-
TGTGCCACCAGCAGAGGCGGAGGGCGGGCTGGGGAGCTGTTTTTT
CATSRGGGRAGELFF
>TRBD1|TRBV5-6|TRBJ1-5|once
TGTGCCAGCAGCTTAGGTAAGGGGGCAGGTCAGCCCCAGCATTTT
CASSLGKGAGQPQHF
>TRBD2|TRBV18|TRBJ2-1|-
TGTGCCAGCTCACCGTCGACTAGCGGGGGCCCCTACAATGAGCAGTTCTTC
CASSPSTSGGPYNEQFF
>-|TRBV5-4|TRBJ1-1|-
TGTGCCAGCAGCTTGGTTGCGGGGACTGAAGCTTTCTTT
CASSLVAGTEAFF
>TRBD1|TRBV6-1|TRBJ1-4|-
TGTGCCAGCAGTGCCCGGACAGGGGGCCGGACTAATGAAAAACTGTTTTTT
CASSARTGGRTNEKLFF
>TRBD1|TRBV10-2|TRBJ1-6|-
TGCGCCAGCAGTCTGACAGGGACCAATTCACCCCTCCACTTT
CASSLTGTNSPLHF
>-|TRBV12-3/TRBV12-4|TRBJ2-5|-
TGTGCCAGCAGTTTAGGGACTGAGGAGACCCAGTACTTC
CASSLGTEETQYF
>TRBD2|TRBV6-2/TRBV6-3|TRBJ2-5|-
TGTGCCAGCAGTTACGGTGCGGGCGGGAGGGCCAGGGAGACCCAGTACTTC
CASSYGAGGRARETQYF
>TRBD1|TRBV3-1/TRBV3-2|TRBJ2-1|once
TGTGCCAGCAGTTATGACAGGGTCACCTACAATGAGCAGTTCTTC
CASSYDRVTYNEQFF
>TRBD1|TRBV5-1|TRBJ2-7|-
TGCGCCAGCAGCGAAGGGACAGGGGACTACGAGCAGTACTTC
CASSEGTGDYEQYF
>-|TRBV7-9|TRBJ2-3|-
TGTGCCAGCAGCTTAGGTCCGGGTGCAGATACGCAGTATTTT
CASSLGPGADTQYF
>-|TRBV6-5|TRBJ1-5|-
TGTGCCAGCAGTCAGGGGAGAGGCAATCAGCCCCAGCATTTT
CASSQGRGNQPQHF
>TRBD1|TRBV27|TRBJ2-6|once
TGTGCCAGCAGTGACTTGACAGGGTTCACGGGGGCCAACGTCCTGACTTTC
CASSDLTGFTGANVLTF
>-|TRBV7-8|TRBJ2-1|-
TGTGCCAGCACTGCCAGGGGAGGGTTAGCGTTTCAAGATGAGCAGTTCTTC
CASTARGGLAFQDEQFF
>TRBD2|TRBV6-5|TRBJ2-1|-
TGTGCCAGCAGTTACAGCGGGACCTCCTACAATGAGCAGTTCTTC
CASSYSGTSYNEQFF
>-|TRBV7-9|TRBJ2-2|-
TGTGCCAGCAGCTATACTAGTAACACCGGGGAGCTGTTTTTT
CASSYTSNTGELFF
>-|TRBV6-6|TRBJ1-5|-
TGTGCCAGCAGTCCCACAGGGTCCGGTGCGCAGCCCCAGCATTTT
CASSPTGSGAQPQHF
>-|TRBV28|TRBJ2-5|-
TGTGCCAGCAGTTCCACACAGACCCAGTACTTC
CASSSTQTQYF
>-|TRBV7-3|TRBJ1-1|-
TGTGCCAGCAGCCAATCCCCTTGGGGGGTGGTGAACACTGAAGCTTTCTTT
CASSQSPWGVVNTEAFF
>-|TRBV19|TRBJ1-1|-
TGTGCCAGTAGTCCCCAGGGTCCTGAAGCTTTCTTT
CASSPQGPEAFF
>-|TRBV7-8|TRBJ1-1|-
TGTGCCAGCAGCTTAGCGCTTATCTCGGCGGTCACTGAAGCTTTCTTT
CASSLALISAVTEAFF
>TRBD1|TRBV5-1|TRBJ1-4|once
TGCGCCAGCAGTCAAACAGGGGGCTCTGAAAAACTGTTTTTT
CASSQTGGSEKLFF
>TRBD2|TRBV15|TRBJ2-2|-
TGTGCCACCAGCGTACCGGGACTAGCGGAGGCGAACACCGGGGAGCTGTTTTTT
CATSVPGLAEANTGELFF